Following are 32 T cell receptor beta chains from one sample sequenced in a study of blood T cell repertoires in COVID-19. The method was immunoSEQ multiplex PCR; TCRdb's version includes in-frame clones alone and lacks a portion of them. The table shows about 73,000 clones, with roughly 80% occurring only once. Sample: peripheral blood. The receptors originated from a man between 65 and 85 years old with COVID-19, enrolled during active disease.

The chain combines TRBV28 with TRBJ1-5; TRBD1 aligns across 9 bases. Trimming took 7 bases from V and 3 from J; bases not matched to a gene: 16. The CDR3 contains 18 residues. Germline-derived CDR1 and CDR2 are MDHEN and SYDVKM. CDR3 protein: CASTSGQGKVTANQPQHF. The CDR3 nucleotides read TGTGCCAGCACCTCGGGACAGGGAAAGGTTACCGCCAATCAGCCCCAGCATTTT.

This clone was observed a single time. The CDR3 region is CASSHLTSGRAHEQYF. CDR3 DNA sequence: TGTGCCAGCAGCCACCTGACTAGCGGGAGGGCCCATGAGCAGTACTTC. The J gene is TRBJ2-7, the V gene TRBV3-1 (or the pseudogene TRBV3-2); 14 positions match TRBD2. CDR3 length: 16 amino acids. With V trimmed by 3 bases and J by 7 bases, 8 bases remained unmatched. The V gene's germline CDR1 is LGHDT and CDR2 YNNKEL (reference sequence).

The chain joins TRBV4-1 to TRBJ2-7, with a tentative D call TRBD2 (6 bases). The V gene lost 1 base and the J gene lost 0 bases, with 10 bases spanning the gap. The CDR3 covers 15 residues. Germline V lookup: CDR1 MGHRA, CDR2 YSYEKL. The CDR3 DNA sequence: TGCGCCAGCAGCCAAGCTAGCGACCACTCCTACGAGCAGTACTTC. Protein: CASSQASDHSYEQYF.

The DNA of the CDR3 is TGTGCCAGCAAATGGGCGGGCTACACCTTC. It is translated as CASKWAGYTF. The chain has TRBV21-1 and TRBJ1-2; the D call in the table, TRBD1, was not verified against the DNA. TRBV21-1 is assigned pseudogene status. The length of the CDR3 is 10 residues.

In nucleotides, the CDR3 is TGTGCCAGCAGCCAGGCGGCCTCCTACGAGCAGTACTTC. As protein: CASSQAASYEQYF. The rearrangement joins TRBV3-1 (or the pseudogene TRBV3-2) to TRBJ2-7, with D uncertain. Trimming pared 3 bases from V and 0 bases from J, leaving 6 bases between. CDR3 length: 13 amino acids. Germline V gene data show CDR1 as LGHDT and CDR2 as YNNKEL (reference sequence).

CDR3 bases: TGTGCCAGCAGTTCCCCCCCGGGACATTCCTACGAGCAGTACTTC. Its protein is CASSSPPGHSYEQYF. The chain is built from TRBV28 and TRBJ2-7; tentatively, D is TRBD1 (6 bases). Germline CDR1 reads MDHEN; CDR2 reads SYDVKM. The CDR3 contains 15 residues. V lost 4 bases and J 1 base, leaving 14 bases between the germline ends.

The chain links TRBV15 to TRBJ1-6; a possible D gene is TRBD1 (5 bases). CDR1 and CDR2 from the germline V gene are LNHNV and YYDKDF (reference sequence). This CDR3 region has 17 residues. V gave up 0 bases and J gave up 7 bases, with 16 bases separating them. CDR3 region: CATSRDGATVRNSPLHF. The CDR3 region has the DNA TGTGCCACCAGCAGAGATGGGGCGACGGTTCGCAATTCACCCCTCCACTTT.

This chain joins TRBV19 and TRBJ1-1; 9 nucleotides align to TRBD1. V was pared by 3 bases and J by 11 bases, with 16 bases of the junction left unmatched. Germline V gives CDR1 LNHDA, CDR2 SQIVND (reference sequence). The CDR3 sequence is 16 residues long. This CDR3 is CASSIGLPGTGSPAFF. CDR3 nucleotide sequence: TGTGCCAGTAGTATTGGGCTCCCCGGGACAGGGAGTCCGGCTTTCTTT.

The chain employs TRBV11-2 and TRBJ2-3; no clear D. This CDR3 contains 15 residues. Germline CDR1 SGHAT, CDR2 FQNNGV. Trimming stripped 3 bases from V and 5 bases from J, with 15 bases between. CDR3 nucleotides: TGTGCCAGCAGCTTTATGTACGACAAGTTAGATACGCAGTATTTT. It codes for CASSFMYDKLDTQYF.

This chain uses TRBV6-1 with TRBJ1-1; TRBD1 is a possible D gene (6 bases). Deletions cut 2 bases from V and 5 bases from J, with 15 bases between. This CDR3 is built from 15 residues. The V gene's germline CDR1 is MNHNS and CDR2 SASEGT. The CDR3 reads CASSESPTGRTEAFF. Here the CDR3 DNA reads TGTGCCAGCAGTGAAAGTCCTACAGGGCGGACTGAAGCTTTCTTT.

This chain uses TRBV27 with TRBJ2-3, with 7 bases fitting TRBD1. The CDR3 has 16 residues. The V gene end was trimmed by 0 bases and the J gene end by 2 bases; junction bases not matched to a gene: 5. From germline, CDR1 is MNHEY and CDR2 SMNVEV (reference sequence). CDR3 nucleotides: TGTGCCAGCAGTTTATCGAACAGGGGTAACACAGATACGCAGTATTTT. Translating it yields CASSLSNRGNTDTQYF.

In its sample, this clone was seen once. The DNA of the CDR3 is TGTGCCAGTAGTACAGGACTACCGACGGCCCAGTACTTC. This translates into CASSTGLPTAQYF. The chain has TRBV19 and TRBJ2-5, with D possibly TRBD2 on 6 matching bases. This CDR3 spans 13 amino acids. The germline V and J ends were trimmed by 4 bases and 9 bases, with 15 bases remaining between them. Germline V gene lookup returns CDR1 LNHDA and CDR2 SQIVND (reference sequence).

The V call is TRBV6-6, the J call TRBJ2-7, with D possibly TRBD2 on 6 matching bases. In germline, CDR1 is MNHNY, CDR2 SVGAGI (reference sequence). This CDR3 is 16 amino acids long. The V and J ends lost 6 bases and 3 bases respectively, with 21 bases between them. The CDR3 spells CASSPDPRERYYEQYF. CDR3 nucleotides: TGTGCCAGCAGCCCGGATCCCCGGGAGCGATACTACGAGCAGTACTTC.

The genes are TRBV7-9 and TRBJ2-7; the match to TRBD2 covers 13 bases. Looked up from germline, CDR1 is SEHNR and CDR2 is FQNEAQ (reference sequence). The junction had 1 base not matched to a gene; V was cut back by 9 bases and J by 2 bases. CDR3 length: 13 residues. The CDR3, as DNA: TGTGCCAGTGGGACTAGCGGGACCTACGAGCAGTACTTC. Translating it yields CASGTSGTYEQYF.

The chain is built from TRBV5-4 and TRBJ2-5, with 12 positions matching TRBD1. The V gene end was trimmed by 10 bases and the J gene end by 4 bases; junction bases not matched to a gene: 5. CDR1 SGHNT and CDR2 YYREEE come from the germline V gene (reference sequence). The CDR3 contains 13 residues. The CDR3 here is CAGGTGGLETQYF. The CDR3 DNA reads as TGTGCCGGGGGGACAGGGGGCCTAGAGACCCAGTACTTC.

This chain connects TRBV5-1 to TRBJ1-2, with D possibly TRBD1 on 5 matching bases. CDR3 length: 15 residues. Germline V gene sequence: CDR1 SGHRS, CDR2 YFSETQ. V shed 0 bases and J shed 2 bases, with 11 bases lying between them. The CDR3 loop reads CASSLGNGGNYGYTF. DNA of the CDR3: TGCGCCAGCAGCTTGGGGAACGGGGGGAACTATGGCTACACCTTC.

The chain combines TRBV9 with TRBJ2-5, with 14 bases aligning to TRBD2. There are 20 residues in the CDR3. Trimming took 0 bases from V and 5 from J; bases not matched to a gene: 15. Looked up from germline, CDR1 is SGDLS and CDR2 is YYNGEE. The CDR3 DNA follows: TGTGCCAGCAGCGTAGGACTAGCGGGAGGGAACTATGGGGCCCAGGAGACCCAGTACTTC. Encoded protein: CASSVGLAGGNYGAQETQYF.

The V gene is TRBV27, the J gene TRBJ1-4, with TRBD1 matching over 8 bases. V was pared by 5 bases and J by 8 bases, with 7 bases of the junction left unmatched. There are 14 residues in the CDR3. Germline lookup yields CDR1 MNHEY and CDR2 SMNVEV (reference sequence). Written as DNA, the CDR3 is TGTGCCAGCAGTCCCGGACAGGGCCCGGAAAAACTGTTTTTT. It translates to CASSPGQGPEKLFF.

The V gene is TRBV7-9, the J gene TRBJ1-1; 9 bases agree with TRBD1. V lost 6 bases to trimming and J lost 6 bases; unmatched junction nucleotides: 11. This CDR3 region has 15 residues. CDR1 and CDR2 from the germline V gene are SEHNR and FQNEAQ (reference sequence). CDR3 sequence (DNA): TGTGCCAGCAGTCGAGGGACAGGGCCGGTCGCTGAAGCTTTCTTT. It specifies CASSRGTGPVAEAFF.

V usage is TRBV9 and J usage is TRBJ2-7; D remains ambiguous. Germline CDR1 is SGDLS and CDR2 is YYNGEE. The CDR3 totals 13 residues. CDR3 region: CSPECLSHYEQYF. Written as DNA, the CDR3 is TGTTCGCCGGAGTGCCTTTCCCACTACGAGCAGTACTTC.

The CDR3 nucleotides are TGCAGTGCCCTCAGGGTGGCCGAGCAGTACTTC. Protein product: CSALRVAEQYF. The V call is TRBV20-1, the J call TRBJ2-7; D perhaps matches TRBD1 (5 bases). CDR3 length equals 11 residues. CDR1 DFQATT and CDR2 SNEGSKA come from the germline V gene (reference sequence). Between the trimmed V and J ends, which lost 6 bases and 6 bases, there was a span of 12 bases.

The rearrangement links TRBV2 to TRBJ2-7, with 7 bases fitting TRBD1. There are 12 residues in the CDR3. CDR1 and CDR2 (germline): SNHLY, FYNNEI. The junction had 9 bases not matched to a gene; V was cut back by 10 bases and J by 6 bases. The CDR3 loop is CAIGQEPFEQYF. DNA of the CDR3: TGTGCCATTGGACAGGAGCCCTTCGAGCAGTACTTC.

The chain links TRBV4-1 to TRBJ2-1; weak D call: TRBD2 (6 bases). Germline values: CDR1 MGHRA, CDR2 YSYEKL. This CDR3 spans 14 amino acids. The germline V and J ends were trimmed by 1 base and 5 bases, with 9 bases remaining between them. The CDR3 protein is CASSQVRGHNEQFF. CDR3 sequence (DNA): TGCGCCAGCAGCCAAGTGCGGGGTCACAATGAGCAGTTCTTC.

The rearrangement links TRBV4-2 to TRBJ2-1; 15 bases align to TRBD2. Germline CDR1 is LGHNA and CDR2 is YNFKEQ. The length of the CDR3 is 16 residues. The V segment lost 4 bases and the J segment 7 bases; nucleotides outside the gene matches: 5. Here the CDR3 reads CASSLGLAGGQNEQFF. The CDR3, as DNA: TGTGCCAGCAGCCTCGGACTAGCGGGAGGGCAGAATGAGCAGTTCTTC.

This clone was observed a few times. The rearrangement uses TRBV5-1 and TRBJ2-3; D may be TRBD1 (5 bases). This CDR3 has 14 residues. V was clipped by 5 bases and J by 0 bases, with 10 bases between them. Per the germline V gene, CDR1 is SGHRS and CDR2 is YFSETQ. The DNA of the CDR3 is TGCGCCAGCAGGGGGCCGGGTAGCACAGATACGCAGTATTTT. It codes for CASRGPGSTDTQYF.

This clone has a handful of counts. V gene TRBV27 combines with J gene TRBJ1-2; D is unclear. The CDR3 length is 16 residues. Germline V gene data show CDR1 as MNHEY and CDR2 as SMNVEV (reference sequence). V lost 4 bases to trimming and J lost 8 bases, with 23 bases between them. The CDR3 DNA sequence: TGTGCCAGCAGTTCGCCAGCGACTTCCCCATTTGGAGGCTACACCTTC. Amino acid sequence: CASSSPATSPFGGYTF.

The J gene is TRBJ1-1, the V gene TRBV2, with no clear D. V shed 5 bases and J shed 1 base, with 14 bases lying between them. Germline V lookup: CDR1 SNHLY, CDR2 FYNNEI. The CDR3 runs 15 residues. The CDR3 DNA is TGTGCCAGCAGTCGGTTGGCGGTCCCGAACACTGAAGCTTTCTTT. This sequence encodes CASSRLAVPNTEAFF.

V gene TRBV19 combines with J gene TRBJ2-1, with TRBD2 matching 10 bases. CDR3 length: 17 amino acids. The V gene end was trimmed by 5 bases and the J gene end by 4 bases; junction bases not matched to a gene: 11. In germline, CDR1 is LNHDA, CDR2 SQIVND (reference sequence). The CDR3 loop is CASSPRALAGAYNEQFF. The CDR3 nucleotides are TGTGCCAGTAGTCCGCGAGCCCTAGCGGGAGCTTACAATGAGCAGTTCTTC. The full variable domain, completed using reference TRBV19 and TRBJ2-1, is DGGITQSPKYLFRKEGQNVTLSCEQNLNHDAMYWYRQDPGQGLRLIYYSQIVNDFQKGDIAEGYSVSREKKESFPLTVTSAQKNPTAFYLCASSPRALAGAYNEQFFGPGTRLTVL.

The chain has TRBV5-1 and TRBJ2-7, with 9 bases lining up with TRBD1. Germline V CDR1 and CDR2: SGHRS, YFSETQ. CDR3 length: 12 residues. The trim removed 9 bases at V and 3 bases at J, leaving 4 bases unmatched. The CDR3 protein is CATSTGGYEQYF. DNA of the CDR3: TGCGCCACTTCGACAGGGGGCTACGAGCAGTACTTC.

The rearrangement uses TRBV27 and TRBJ1-2; 9 bases are shared with TRBD1. This CDR3 has 13 amino acids. J gave up 7 bases and V 5 bases, and 5 bases lay outside the gene matches. The V gene's germline CDR1 is MNHEY and CDR2 SMNVEV (reference sequence). The CDR3 nucleotides read TGTGCCAGCAGTACGGACAGGGGTCGTGGCTACACCTTC. The encoded protein is CASSTDRGRGYTF.

This chain uses TRBV5-8 with TRBJ2-5; 7 positions agree with TRBD1. With V trimmed by 0 bases and J by 2 bases, 4 bases remained unmatched. The CDR3 is 15 amino acids. Germline CDR1 reads SGHTS; CDR2 reads YDEGEE. CDR3 in amino acids: CASSLGQGQQETQYF. The CDR3 bases are TGTGCCAGCAGCTTGGGACAGGGACAGCAAGAGACCCAGTACTTC.

This chain joins TRBV6-5 and TRBJ2-7, with TRBD2 matching 7 bases. J gave up 4 bases and V 7 bases, and 13 bases lay outside the gene matches. The CDR3 runs to 15 residues. The germline gives CDR1 MNHEY, CDR2 SVGAGI. The CDR3 loop reads CASTSGPKAPYEQYF. CDR3 DNA: TGTGCCAGCACTAGCGGACCCAAAGCTCCTTACGAGCAGTACTTC.